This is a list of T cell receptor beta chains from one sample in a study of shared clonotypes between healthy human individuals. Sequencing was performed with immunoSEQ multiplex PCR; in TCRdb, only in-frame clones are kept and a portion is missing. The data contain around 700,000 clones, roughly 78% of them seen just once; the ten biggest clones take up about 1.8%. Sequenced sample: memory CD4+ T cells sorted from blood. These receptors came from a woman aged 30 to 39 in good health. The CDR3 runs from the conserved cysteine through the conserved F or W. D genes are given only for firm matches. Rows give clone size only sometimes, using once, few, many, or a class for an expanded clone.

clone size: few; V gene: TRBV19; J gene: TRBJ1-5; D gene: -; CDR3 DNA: TGTGCCAGTAGACCCAATGGGTATCAACCCCAGCATTTT; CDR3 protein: CASRPNGYQPQHF
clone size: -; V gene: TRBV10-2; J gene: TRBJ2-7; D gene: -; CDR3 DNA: TGCGCCAGCACTACAGGGAGCTACGAGCAGTACTTC; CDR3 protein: CASTTGSYEQYF
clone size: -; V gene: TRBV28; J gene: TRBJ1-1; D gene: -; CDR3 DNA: TGTGCCAGCAGTTTTTGGAGGCAGGTTAACACTGAAGCTTTCTTT; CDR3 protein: CASSFWRQVNTEAFF
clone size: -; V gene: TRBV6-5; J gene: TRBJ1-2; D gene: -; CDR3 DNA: TGTGCCAGCAGTCCCACGACCCGTGGCTACACCTTC; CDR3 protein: CASSPTTRGYTF
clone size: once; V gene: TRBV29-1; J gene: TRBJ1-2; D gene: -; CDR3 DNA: TGCAGCGTTGAAGACCGGGCCAGGGCCAACTATGGCTACACCTTC; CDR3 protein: CSVEDRARANYGYTF
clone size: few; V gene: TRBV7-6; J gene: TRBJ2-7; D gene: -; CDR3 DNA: TGTGCCAGCAGCTTAGCCGAGGGGGCCTACGAGCAGTACTTC; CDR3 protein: CASSLAEGAYEQYF
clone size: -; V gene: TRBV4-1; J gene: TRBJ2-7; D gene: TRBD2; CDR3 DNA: TGCGCCAGCAGCCAAATTGATTTTTTGCCTAGCGGGTACTACGAGCAGTACTTC; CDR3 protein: CASSQIDFLPSGYYEQYF
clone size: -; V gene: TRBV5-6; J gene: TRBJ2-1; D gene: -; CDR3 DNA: TGTGCCAGCAGCTTGATAGTCAGGGGCAATGAGCAGTTCTTC; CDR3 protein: CASSLIVRGNEQFF
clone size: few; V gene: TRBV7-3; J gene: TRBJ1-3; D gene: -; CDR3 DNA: TGTGCCAGCAGCTTAGGTTCGGTTGTTGGAAACACCATATATTTT; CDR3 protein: CASSLGSVVGNTIYF
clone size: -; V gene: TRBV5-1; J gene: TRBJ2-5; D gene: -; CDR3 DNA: TGCGCCAGCAGCTTGGAAGGGCGATCGAGGTACTTC; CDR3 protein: CASSLEGRSRYF
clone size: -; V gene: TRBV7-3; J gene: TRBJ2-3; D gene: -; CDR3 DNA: TGTGCCAGCAGCTTAATCCCAGGGGAGGTCACAGATACGCAGTATTTT; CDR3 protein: CASSLIPGEVTDTQYF
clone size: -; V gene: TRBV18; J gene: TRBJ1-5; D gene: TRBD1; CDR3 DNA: TGTGCCAGCTCACCTGGACAGGGAAATCAGCCCCAGCATTTT; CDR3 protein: CASSPGQGNQPQHF
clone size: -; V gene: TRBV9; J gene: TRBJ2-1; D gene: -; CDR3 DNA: TGTGCCAGCAGCGTAGGACTAGACGATGAGCAGTTCTTC; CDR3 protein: CASSVGLDDEQFF
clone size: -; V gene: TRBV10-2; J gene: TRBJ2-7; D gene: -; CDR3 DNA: TGCGCCAGCAGTGAGTCGGGAAATAACGAGCAGTACTTC; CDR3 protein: CASSESGNNEQYF
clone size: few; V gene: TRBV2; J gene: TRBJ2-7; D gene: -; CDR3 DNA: TGTGCCAGCAGTGAGGTCTACGAGCAGTACTTC; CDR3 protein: CASSEVYEQYF
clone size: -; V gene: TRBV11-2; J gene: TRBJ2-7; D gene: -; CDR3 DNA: TGTGCCAGCAGCTTAGATCGGGGGCGGGTTAGCTACGAGCAGTACTTC; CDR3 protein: CASSLDRGRVSYEQYF
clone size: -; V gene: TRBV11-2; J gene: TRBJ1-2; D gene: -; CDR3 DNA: TGTGCCAGCACCGACGAGCCTATGACAGCACTTAGGGATGGCTACACCTTC; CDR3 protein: CASTDEPMTALRDGYTF
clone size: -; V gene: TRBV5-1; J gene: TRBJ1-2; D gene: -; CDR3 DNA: TGCGCCAGCAGCCCGGGCACCTATGGCTACACCTTC; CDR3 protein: CASSPGTYGYTF